The text below deals with one T cell receptor (beta chain). No antigen is known for it. Profiled with immunoSEQ multiplex PCR; TCRdb holds only in-frame clones, not every one. The table shows tens of thousands of clones, with roughly two thirds occurring only once. Between the trimmed V and J ends, which lost 2 bases and 1 base, there was a span of 5 bases. Germline lookup yields CDR1 SGHAT and CDR2 FQNNGV. The CDR3 loop spans 13 amino acids. Under the ViraFEST assay, PBMC were stimulated with viral peptide pools so that antigen-specific CD4+ T cells expanded. Sequencing was performed afterwards. CD4+ T cells were isolated after 10 days of culture. Negative nucleocapsid antibody tests before and after vaccination confirmed no previous SARS-CoV-2 infection. About 2.2 million PBMC per well were cultured with approximately 9.7 IU/ml IL-2 and roughly 10 ug/ml peptides. This specimen comes from a study of vaccination effects on CD4 cells after COVID-19. Across the study: Everyone in the study got two shots of either the BNT162b2 or mRNA-1273 vaccine. Study-level results: Marked clonal contraction was seen late after vaccination (in both infection- and vaccine-induced clones). Convalescent patients in the study were few, and early post-infection timepoints were absent.

This chain connects TRBV11-2 to TRBJ2-5; D is unresolved. This sample comprised CD4+ T cells from PBMCs cultured with HCoV-NL63 spike peptides, obtained before COVID-19 vaccination. The clonotype comes from a human donor who received a COVID-19 vaccine. The CDR3 is CASSLTTQETQYF. The CDR3 nucleotides read TGTGCCAGCAGCTTAACCACCCAAGAGACCCAGTACTTC.